A selection of T cell receptor beta chains follows, all from one sample in a study of vaccination effects on CD4 cells after COVID-19. Sequenced by immunoSEQ multiplex PCR; TCRdb stores in-frame clones only, minus some. Counted here are approximately 50,000 clones, roughly 73% occurring once; the ten biggest clones make up about 6%. These receptors have no known antigen. This sample comprised CD4+ T cells from PBMCs cultured with HCoV-OC43 spike peptides, obtained before COVID-19 vaccination. These receptors originate from a human donor who received a COVID-19 vaccine. Each CDR3 is given with its conserved first and last residue. The D gene is left open where the match is weak. The size field is filled for only some rows; it gives once, few, many or a size class.

V,J,D,size,CDR3,DNA
TRBV7-3,TRBJ2-1,NA,once,CASTKGGGNEQFF,TGTGCCAGCACTAAGGGGGGGGGCAATGAGCAGTTCTTC
TRBV7-2,TRBJ2-5,TRBD1,NA,CASSSGQGAETQYF,TGTGCCAGCAGCTCTGGACAGGGAGCAGAGACCCAGTACTTC
TRBV7-2,TRBJ1-1,NA,NA,CASSSQKGTEAFF,TGTGCCAGCAGCTCCCAAAAGGGTACTGAAGCTTTCTTT
TRBV2,TRBJ2-1,NA,NA,CASRWGSNYNEQFF,TGTGCCAGCAGATGGGGTTCCAACTACAATGAGCAGTTCTTC
TRBV24-1,TRBJ1-2,NA,NA,CATSDAGSLESNYGYTF,TGTGCCACCAGTGACGCGGGCAGCCTGGAAAGTAACTATGGCTACACCTTC
TRBV7-2,TRBJ1-2,NA,NA,CASSSAGGAYGYTF,TGTGCCAGCAGCTCCGCGGGGGGGGCCTATGGCTACACCTTC
TRBV5-1,TRBJ2-1,TRBD2,NA,CASSLGLAGGRNYNEQFF,TGCGCCAGCAGCTTGGGACTAGCGGGGGGGCGGAACTACAATGAGCAGTTCTTC
TRBV19,TRBJ2-5,NA,once,CASRELDGETQYF,TGTGCCAGTAGGGAACTAGACGGAGAGACCCAGTACTTC
TRBV19,TRBJ2-3,NA,NA,CASTHGGTDTQYF,TGTGCCTCCACCCACGGGGGAACAGATACGCAGTATTTT
TRBV7-8,TRBJ1-2,TRBD1,NA,CASSLKGQNFYGYTF,TGTGCCAGCAGCTTAAAGGGACAGAATTTCTATGGCTACACCTTC
TRBV6-5,TRBJ1-6,TRBD1,few,CASSTADRPNSPLHF,TGTGCCAGCAGCACCGCGGACAGGCCCAATTCACCCCTCCACTTT
TRBV2,TRBJ1-5,TRBD1,NA,CASSRDRGSIQPQHF,TGTGCCAGCAGTAGGGACAGGGGTTCGATTCAGCCCCAGCATTTT
TRBV19,TRBJ1-3,NA,NA,CASSRTVSGNTIYF,TGTGCCAGTTCTCGGACAGTCTCTGGAAACACCATATATTTT
TRBV24-1,TRBJ2-1,NA,once,CATSDSTRGRWNEQFF,TGTGCCACCAGTGATTCCACCAGAGGACGGTGGAATGAGCAGTTCTTC
TRBV28,TRBJ2-1,NA,NA,CASVGGVYRNEQFF,TGTGCCAGCGTAGGTGGGGTTTACAGAAATGAGCAGTTCTTC
TRBV5-1,TRBJ1-1,NA,NA,CASSPATNTEAFF,TGCGCCAGCAGCCCGGCAACGAACACTGAAGCTTTCTTT
TRBV6-5,TRBJ2-3,TRBD1,NA,CASSRDRGPTDTQYF,TGTGCCAGCAGCCGCGACAGGGGGCCCACAGATACGCAGTATTTT
TRBV21-1,TRBJ2-3,NA,NA,CASSKATSGGSDSPDTQYF,TGTGCCAGCAGCAAAGCAACTAGCGGGGGTTCAGATAGCCCAGATACGCAGTATTTT
TRBV14,TRBJ1-2,TRBD1,NA,CASAGDRGYGYTF,TGTGCCAGCGCGGGGGACAGGGGGTATGGCTACACCTTC
TRBV19,TRBJ2-4,NA,NA,CASSIEGVHLAKNIQYF,TGTGCCAGTAGTATTGAGGGGGTACATCTAGCCAAAAACATTCAGTACTTC
TRBV27,TRBJ1-2,TRBD1,NA,CASRPLQGASGYTF,TGTGCCAGCAGACCCTTACAGGGGGCCTCTGGCTACACCTTC
TRBV4-1,TRBJ1-3,NA,few,CASSQAGQGRSPGNTIYF,TGCGCCAGCAGCCAAGCGGGGCAGGGCCGTTCCCCTGGAAACACCATATATTTT
TRBV2,TRBJ1-2,NA,NA,CASSEALSGGDGYTF,TGTGCCAGCAGTGAAGCGCTTAGCGGGGGTGATGGCTACACCTTC
TRBV19,TRBJ1-2,TRBD1,NA,CASRQGAVYGYTF,TGTGCCAGTAGACAGGGGGCGGTCTATGGCTACACCTTC
TRBV7-3,TRBJ2-3,TRBD1,NA,CASSLSHDRGTDTQYF,TGTGCCAGCAGCTTATCCCATGACAGGGGTACAGATACGCAGTATTTT
TRBV30,TRBJ2-4,TRBD2,NA,CAWSPRWGGSTIQYF,TGTGCCTGGAGTCCCCGTTGGGGGGGTTCCACCATTCAGTACTTC
TRBV7-2,TRBJ2-5,NA,NA,CASSLVRGTQYF,TGTGCCAGCAGCTTAGTGAGGGGGACCCAGTACTTC
TRBV5-1,TRBJ2-3,TRBD2,NA,CASSLARASGDTQYF,TGCGCCAGCAGCTTGGCCAGGGCTAGCGGCGATACGCAGTATTTT
TRBV7-8,TRBJ2-3,NA,NA,CASSLPGGWGTDTQYF,TGTGCCAGCAGCTTACCGGGCGGATGGGGCACAGATACGCAGTATTTT
TRBV19,TRBJ2-6,TRBD1,once,CASTRTGGSSGANVLTF,TGTGCCAGTACCCGGACAGGGGGCAGTTCTGGGGCCAACGTCCTGACTTTC
TRBV2,TRBJ2-4,NA,once,CASSEGGVNIQYF,TGTGCCAGCAGTGAAGGGGGAGTAAACATTCAGTACTTC
TRBV10-3,TRBJ1-1,NA,NA,CAISGGQNTEAFF,TGTGCCATCAGCGGGGGACAGAACACTGAAGCTTTCTTT
TRBV30,TRBJ1-1,TRBD1,NA,CAWSVARATGTGSFTEAFF,TGTGCCTGGAGTGTCGCTCGAGCAACCGGGACAGGGTCTTTCACTGAAGCTTTCTTT
TRBV3-1/TRBV3-2,TRBJ1-5,TRBD1,NA,CASSPTGGNQPQHF,TGTGCCAGCAGCCCGACAGGGGGCAATCAGCCCCAGCATTTT
TRBV19,TRBJ1-3,TRBD1,NA,CASKPGQGWSGNTIYF,TGTGCCAGTAAACCGGGACAGGGGTGGTCTGGAAACACCATATATTTT
TRBV28,TRBJ1-4,NA,NA,CASSSNRDKANEKLFF,TGTGCCAGCAGTTCCAACCGGGACAAGGCTAATGAAAAACTGTTTTTT
TRBV2,TRBJ2-5,TRBD1,NA,CASSVQQGVETQYF,TGTGCCAGCAGTGTCCAACAGGGGGTAGAGACCCAGTACTTC
TRBV7-2,TRBJ1-2,NA,NA,CASSLELSLNYGYTF,TGTGCCAGCAGCTTAGAGTTAAGTCTTAACTATGGCTACACCTTC
TRBV7-2,TRBJ2-3,TRBD2,NA,CASRMLAGGAQYF,TGTGCCAGCAGAATGTTGGCGGGGGGGGCGCAGTATTTT
TRBV12-3/TRBV12-4,TRBJ1-1,NA,NA,CATRTALNTEAFF,TGTGCCACCAGGACAGCCTTGAACACTGAAGCTTTCTTT
TRBV6-5,TRBJ1-2,NA,once,CASSYSNGDYGYTF,TGTGCCAGCAGTTACTCGAACGGGGACTATGGCTACACCTTC